This T cell receptor (beta chain) appears in the sequencing data of a study of human T cells and chemical hapten exposure. As for time point: pre-sensitization, week 0. The treatment was: therapeutic diphenylcyclopropenone sensitization with weekly scalp DPC. In its sample, this clonotype was seen many times. Germline CDR1 DFQATT, CDR2 SNEGSKA (reference sequence). Trimming cost V 6 bases and J 4 bases; bases outside gene matches: 8. CDR3 length: 13 amino acids. Each CDR3 protein gets one entry after TCRdb re-called the RACE reads with MiXCR. The sample yields roughly 260,000 distinct CDR3 sequences, approximately 8.4% seen once.

The source was whole blood, collected in connection with sensitization to the hapten diphenylcyclopropenone (DPC). This sequence was found in a middle-aged woman with alopecia areata. Some clones in this sample may be carry-over from other donors' samples. The chain joins TRBV20-1 to TRBJ1-2; TRBD1 agrees at 7 bases. The CDR3 sequence is CSAFVDRAYGYTF. In DNA, the CDR3 is TGCAGTGCCTTCGTCGACAGGGCCTATGGCTACACCTTC.